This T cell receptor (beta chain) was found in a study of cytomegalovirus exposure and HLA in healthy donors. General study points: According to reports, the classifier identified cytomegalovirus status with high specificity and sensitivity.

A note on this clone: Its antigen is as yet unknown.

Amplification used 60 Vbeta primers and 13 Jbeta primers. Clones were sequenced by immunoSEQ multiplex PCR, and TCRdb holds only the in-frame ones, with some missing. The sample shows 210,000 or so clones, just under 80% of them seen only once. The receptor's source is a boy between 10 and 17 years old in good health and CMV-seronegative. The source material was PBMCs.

CDR3 protein: CATSREWGRETQYF. For the CDR3, the DNA is TGTGCCACCAGCAGAGAATGGGGGCGGGAGACCCAGTACTTC. The chain is built from TRBV15 and TRBJ2-5; D is possibly TRBD1 (6 bases). V was clipped by 0 bases and J by 5 bases, with 10 bases between them. The germline V gene has CDR1 LNHNV and CDR2 YYDKDF (reference sequence). The CDR3 loop spans 14 amino acids.